This TCR beta chain was observed in a study of shared clonotypes between healthy human individuals. At the deep level, the assay was run. This table comes from immunoSEQ multiplex PCR, and its TCRdb copy is limited to in-frame clones, with some not included. The sample lists 2 million to 2.5 million clones, nearly 97% occurring once. V gave up 4 bases and J gave up 7 bases; unmatched junction bases: 13. There are 17 residues in the CDR3. Germline-derived CDR1 and CDR2 are SGDLS and YYNGEE. This TCR came from a man between 18 and 35 years old in good health. Material for sequencing was naive CD4+ T cells sorted from blood. As to subset: CD45RA+ positively selected. The rearrangement links TRBV9 to TRBJ2-1, with TRBD2 identical over 11 bases. The CDR3 spells CASSPRGLAGGSNEQFF. Written as DNA, the CDR3 is TGTGCCAGCAGCCCCCGGGGTCTAGCGGGAGGCTCTAATGAGCAGTTCTTC. Combining the CDR3 with reference TRBV9 and TRBJ2-1 gives the whole variable domain DSGVTQTPKHLITATGQRVTLRCSPRSGDLSVYWYQQSLDQGLQFLIQYYNGEERAKGNILERFSAQQFPDLHSELNLSSLELGDSALYFCASSPRGLAGGSNEQFFGPGTRLTVL.